Listed below are T cell receptor beta chains from one sample, sequenced in a study of blood T cell repertoires in COVID-19. Sequencing used immunoSEQ multiplex PCR; TCRdb keeps in-frame clones, though not all of them. This sample has 300,000 to 350,000 clones, with approximately 89% found just once. The sequenced sample was PBMCs or T cells enriched from blood (not recorded which). The receptors shown here come from a man aged 30 to 45 who had recovered from COVID-19. Each CDR3 is given with its conserved first and last residue. The order of the fields is clone size, J gene, D gene, V gene, CDR3 DNA, CDR3 protein. The D gene is left open where the match is weak. Size values are once, few and many counts, or a class for expanded clones, and some rows have none.

-	TRBJ1-3	-	TRBV9	TGTGCCAGCAGCGTAGCCGAACGCCGGGGCACCATATATTTT	CASSVAERRGTIYF
-	TRBJ2-7	-	TRBV19	TGTGCCAGTAGTATCGGGGAGTACGAGCAGTACTTC	CASSIGEYEQYF
few	TRBJ1-1	TRBD1	TRBV9	TGTGCCAGCAGCGTAGGGTCGGGACAGGGGACCACTGAAGCTTTCTTT	CASSVGSGQGTTEAFF
-	TRBJ2-1	TRBD2	TRBV9	TGTGCCAGCAGCTCCCAGCTGGCGGGGGGCCTCAATGAGCAGTTCTTC	CASSSQLAGGLNEQFF
few	TRBJ1-6	-	TRBV19	TGTGCCAGTAGTATAGGTGACAGACTTAATTCACCCCTCCACTTT	CASSIGDRLNSPLHF
-	TRBJ1-4	-	TRBV5-1	TGCGCCAGCAGTCCTGAAGGGGGTGTTAATGAAAAACTGTTTTTT	CASSPEGGVNEKLFF
-	TRBJ2-5	-	TRBV5-1	TGCGCCAGCAGCTTGGGGGCACTAGGGAAAGAGACCCAGTACTTC	CASSLGALGKETQYF
-	TRBJ1-2	TRBD1	TRBV7-2	TGTGCCAGCAGCTTAGACGACAGGGGGGATTTCTATGGCTACACCTTC	CASSLDDRGDFYGYTF
-	TRBJ1-5	TRBD1	TRBV5-5	TGTGCCAGCAGCCGAGAATATACCGGGACAGTTACCAATCAGCCCCAGCATTTT	CASSREYTGTVTNQPQHF
once	TRBJ1-1	-	TRBV9	TGTGCCAGCAGCGTAGTACCCACGGGGGACACTGAAGCTTTCTTT	CASSVVPTGDTEAFF
-	TRBJ2-7	TRBD1	TRBV28	TGTGCCAGCAGCGGACCGGGACAGGGGATCGAGCAGTACTTC	CASSGPGQGIEQYF
-	TRBJ2-5	-	TRBV2	TGTGCCAGCAGTGAAACCCACAGGGGAGGAGAGACCCAGTACTTC	CASSETHRGGETQYF
-	TRBJ1-2	TRBD1	TRBV4-1	TGCGCCAGCAGCCAAGATGTGGGACAGGGGGCGAGCTACACCTTC	CASSQDVGQGASYTF
-	TRBJ2-6	TRBD1	TRBV19	TGTGCCAGTAGTACTCGACAGGGGGGATTTACTGGGGCCAACGTCCTGACTTTC	CASSTRQGGFTGANVLTF
once	TRBJ2-7	-	TRBV19	TGTGCCAGTAGTTGGTGGGCCGGCAGCTCCTACGAGCAGTACTTC	CASSWWAGSSYEQYF
-	TRBJ2-1	TRBD2	TRBV18	TGTGCCAGCTCACCCGACCTTCCTAGCGGGGGCTCCTACAATGAGCAGTTCTTC	CASSPDLPSGGSYNEQFF
once	TRBJ2-1	-	TRBV27	TGTGCCAGCAGTTTCGTGAGGGCGGGGAGTAATGAGCAGTTCTTC	CASSFVRAGSNEQFF
-	TRBJ1-1	-	TRBV24-1	TGTGCCACCAGTGCGGTGGGGAGAACTGAAGCTTTCTTT	CATSAVGRTEAFF
-	TRBJ2-7	-	TRBV30	TGTGCCTGGAGTGGGAGATCTACGCAGCAGTACTTC	CAWSGRSTQQYF
-	TRBJ2-5	TRBD1	TRBV5-6	TGTGCCAGCAGCTCCGGGACAGGGGGTTACCAAGAGACCCAGTACTTC	CASSSGTGGYQETQYF
-	TRBJ2-7	TRBD2	TRBV24-1	TGTGCCACCAGTGATATAGCGGGTCCACACGAGCAGTACTTC	CATSDIAGPHEQYF
-	TRBJ1-3	-	TRBV4-1	TGCGCCAGCAGCCAAGCCCTCTCTGGAAACACCATATATTTT	CASSQALSGNTIYF
few	TRBJ2-7	TRBD2	TRBV25-1	TGTGCCAGCAGTGTACCCCCGGGACTAGCCTCCTCCGAGCAGTACTTC	CASSVPPGLASSEQYF
-	TRBJ1-6	TRBD1	TRBV7-8	TGTGCCAGCAGCCTCCGGGACAGGGGCTCTTCACCCCTCCACTTT	CASSLRDRGSSPLHF
-	TRBJ2-7	TRBD1	TRBV13	TGTGCCAGCAGCCCCCGTGGGGGTGGCAGGGGGTCTACTAGCTCCTACGAGCAGTACTTC	CASSPRGGGRGSTSSYEQYF
few	TRBJ2-7	TRBD1	TRBV7-9	TGTGCCAGCAGCTCTACGGCCGGGACAGGGGTCTACGAGCAGTACTTC	CASSSTAGTGVYEQYF
-	TRBJ2-1	-	TRBV5-1	TGCGCCAGCAGCCCAGGACAGCACAATGAGCAGTTCTTC	CASSPGQHNEQFF
once	TRBJ2-3	TRBD2	TRBV5-1	TGCGCCAGCAGCTTGGGGACTAGCGGGGGGCAGGGGACAGATACGCAGTATTTT	CASSLGTSGGQGTDTQYF
few	TRBJ1-2	-	TRBV6-4	TGTGCCAGTCGAGTAGGTCCCGGAGGGTATGGCTACACCTTC	CASRVGPGGYGYTF
-	TRBJ1-5	-	TRBV7-9	TGTGCCAGCAGCCCCCTCTCTAACAGCAATCAGCCCCAGCATTTT	CASSPLSNSNQPQHF
-	TRBJ1-6	-	TRBV5-4	TGTGCCAGCAGCCCCAGGGTCTTAAATTCACCCCTCCACTTT	CASSPRVLNSPLHF
-	TRBJ1-2	-	TRBV30	TGTGCCTGGGCCTCCCCCGGCTCAGCACTTGGGCGTGGCTACACCTTC	CAWASPGSALGRGYTF
-	TRBJ1-6	TRBD1	TRBV2	TGTGCCAGCAGTGAAGAGACAGGGAGGTTGGATTCACCCCTCCACTTT	CASSEETGRLDSPLHF
-	TRBJ2-1	-	TRBV11-2	TGTGCCAGCAGCTTAGACAGGGGTGAACACAATGAGCAGTTCTTC	CASSLDRGEHNEQFF